The T cell receptor beta chain described here comes from a study of monozygotic twins with inflammatory bowel disease. This CDR3 contains 15 residues. Looked up from germline, CDR1 is DFQATT and CDR2 is SNEGSKA (reference sequence). Using the 5' RACE reads, TCRdb records one entry per CDR3 protein without DNA. This repertoire includes just over 300,000 distinct CDR3 sequences. Sequencing was carried out using blood. This chain links TRBV20-1 with TRBJ1-6; the TRBD1 assignment by TCRdb is unverifiable without DNA. The sequence was collected from a human donor with ulcerative colitis or Crohn's disease, or a healthy co-twin of an affected twin (not recorded which). CDR3: CSARIAGTENSPLHF.